This record covers a single T cell receptor beta chain. This clonotype has just a few counts. No antigen is known for it. There are no base qualities to consult, and no much larger clone falls within one base. The data are from a study of T cell repertoires in cytomegalovirus infection (dated by TCRdb to about 2019). Describing the broader study: The peptide stimulations were aimed at well-studied HLA-B-restricted epitopes as well as recently identified HLA-C-restricted CMV epitopes, whose presentation resists viral immunomodulation. Donor HLA type was relevant to the analysis, as public TCR beta signatures indicated carriage of CMV infection together with the matching HLA type. Study-wide conclusions, independent of this receptor: In both this cohort and an independent cohort of some 350 donors, the cumulative frequency of public TCR beta family members distinguished carriers of CMV infection plus the relevant HLA type. In the ex vivo response, HLA-C-restricted CMV-specific TCR beta clonotypes were dominant, and in two of eight donors the single most frequent clonotype came from this HLA-C-restricted group.

Reads for this sample came from an Illumina HiSeq 1500. TCRdb cleaned the public reads at Q25 with fastp, built clones with MiXCR and kept in-frame beta chains. Every distinct CDR3 protein forms one entry, paired with its most common genes and DNA. A total of roughly 80,000 distinct CDR3 sequences appear in this sample, more than 20% of them only once. The ten largest clones represent approximately 49% of the sample. The treatment or condition label corresponds to: in vitro stimulation with specific CMV peptide epitopes to enrich CMV-specific T cells. Material: CD8+ T cells from cultured PBMCs, obtained from culture after CMV antigen stimulation. The clonotype was recovered from a human donor in good health (CMV status not recorded). Some clones in this sample may be carry-over from other donors' samples.

This receptor has the CDR3 CATSDPALPYNEQFF. The DNA sequence reads TGTGCCACCAGTGATCCCGCCCTACCCTACAATGAGCAGTTCTTC. In this chain, TRBV24-1 is recombined with TRBJ2-1; the D gene remains uncertain. CDR1 KGHDR and CDR2 SFDVKD were looked up in the germline V gene. The CDR3 runs 15 residues from the cysteine to the phenylalanine. CDR3 DNA is the only sequence kept; it has 45 bases, read in frame from the first base. V loses 3 bases of germline sequence and J loses 2 bases, and the interval between the two ends is 10 bases.